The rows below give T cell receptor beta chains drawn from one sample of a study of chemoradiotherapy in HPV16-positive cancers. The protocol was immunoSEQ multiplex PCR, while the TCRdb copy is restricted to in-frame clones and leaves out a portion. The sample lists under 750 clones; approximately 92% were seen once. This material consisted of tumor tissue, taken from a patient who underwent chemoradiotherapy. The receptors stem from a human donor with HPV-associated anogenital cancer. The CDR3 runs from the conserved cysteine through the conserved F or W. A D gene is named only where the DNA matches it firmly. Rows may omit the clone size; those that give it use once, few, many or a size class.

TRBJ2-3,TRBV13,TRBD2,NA,CASRIGTSRHTDTQYF,TGTGCCAGCAGGATCGGGACTAGCAGACACACAGATACGCAGTATTTT
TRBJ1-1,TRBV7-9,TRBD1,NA,CASSPGQVLNTEAFF,TGTGCCAGCAGCCCGGGACAGGTGTTGAACACTGAAGCTTTCTTT
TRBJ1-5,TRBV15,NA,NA,CATSRDPVQPQHF,TGTGCCACCAGCAGAGATCCGGTTCAGCCCCAGCATTTT
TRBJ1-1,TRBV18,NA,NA,CASSPAGNTEAFF,TGTGCCAGCTCACCGGCAGGCAACACTGAAGCTTTCTTT
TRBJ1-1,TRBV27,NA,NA,CATKGQLNTEAFF,TGTGCCACCAAAGGACAGTTGAACACTGAAGCTTTCTTT
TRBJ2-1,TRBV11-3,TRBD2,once,CASSLLAGGRGEQFF,TGTGCCAGCAGCCTCTTAGCGGGAGGGCGGGGTGAGCAGTTCTTC
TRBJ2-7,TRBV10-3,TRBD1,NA,CAISEIDVVTGGKYEQYF,TGTGCCATCAGTGAAATTGATGTAGTAACAGGGGGTAAATACGAGCAGTACTTC
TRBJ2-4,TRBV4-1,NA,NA,CASSQPLGGGINIQYF,TGCGCCAGCAGCCAACCCCTGGGAGGGGGCATAAACATTCAGTACTTC
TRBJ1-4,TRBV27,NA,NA,CASSFQGATNEKLFF,TGTGCCAGCAGTTTCCAAGGGGCAACTAATGAAAAACTGTTTTTT
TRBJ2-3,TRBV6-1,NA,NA,CASSEVKGGRGTDTQYF,TGTGCCAGCAGTGAAGTTAAGGGGGGAAGGGGCACAGATACGCAGTATTTT
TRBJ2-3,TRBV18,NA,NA,CASSSIDGTDTQYF,TGTGCCAGCTCATCGATCGACGGTACAGATACGCAGTATTTT
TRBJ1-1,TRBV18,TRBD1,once,CASSPGDLRTGEAFF,TGTGCCAGCTCACCGGGGGATTTACGGACAGGGGAAGCTTTCTTT
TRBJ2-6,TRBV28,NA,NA,CASSPGDSSGANVLTF,TGTGCCAGCAGTCCGGGGGATAGCTCTGGGGCCAACGTCCTGACTTTC
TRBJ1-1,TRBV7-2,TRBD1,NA,CASNQQGASTEAFF,TGTGCCAGCAACCAACAGGGGGCGAGCACTGAAGCTTTCTTT